The 22 T cell receptor beta chains below come from one sample, sequenced in a study of tumor and adjacent non-tumor tissue in lung cancer. This sample's RNA came from whole unsorted tissue. Distant lung tissue was collected more than 3 cm away from the tumor edge. A modified ARM-PCR protocol with three rounds of nested PCR amplified TCRbeta. TCRdb re-analysed the multiplex PCR reads in MiXCR, keeping a single row per CDR3 protein. The table includes about 100,000 distinct CDR3 sequences, approximately 65% detected once. Sequenced input: distant non-tumor lung tissue. The receptor source for this set is a young man with non-small cell lung cancer.

The sample holds a few counts of this clonotype. A read error may be the cause here, since a much bigger clone is one base away. This chain connects TRBV7-8 to TRBJ1-1; D is unresolved. The CDR3 loop spans 13 amino acids. From germline, CDR1 is SGHVS and CDR2 FQNEAQ. CDR3 nucleotide sequence: TGTGTCAGCAGCTTAGTCGGGGAAACTGAAGCTTTCTTT. Amino acid sequence: CVSSLVGETEAFF.

For this clonotype: Given a much more abundant clone one base away, this may be a read error. The chain uses TRBV7-9 and TRBJ1-2; a weak D match, TRBD1 (5 bases). The CDR3 has 15 residues. Germline lookup yields CDR1 SEHNR and CDR2 FQNEAQ (reference sequence). The CDR3 nucleotides read TGTGCCAGCAACTTAGTGTCGGGGCACGTCTATGGCTACACCTTC. Translated, it gives CASNLVSGHVYGYTF.

Details on this clonotype: One end of the junction is discordant with germline, which a read error may explain. The V and J genes are TRBV20-1 and TRBJ2-7, with D tentatively TRBD2 (6 bases). The germline V gene has CDR1 DFQATT and CDR2 SNEGSKA (reference sequence). The CDR3 runs to 12 residues. Written as DNA, the CDR3 is TGCACTGCTGCCGGGAGCTCCTACGAGCTGTACTTC. It codes for CTAAGSSYELYF.

The chain uses TRBV11-2 and TRBJ1-2, with a weak D call TRBD1 (5 bases). CDR3 size: 19 residues. The V and J ends lost 4 bases and 5 bases respectively, with 29 bases between them. CDR1 is SGHAT, CDR2 FQNNGV, per germline. The CDR3 coding sequence is TGTGCCAGCAGCTCAGACCTAGACCTAAGGGGAGGATTCGAGTATGGCTACACCTTC. This encodes CASSSDLDLRGGFEYGYTF.

Turning to this clonotype: Without the conserved terminal phenylalanine or tryptophan, this CDR3 likely stems from a read error. V gene TRBV24-1 combines with J gene TRBJ2-1; 8 bases match TRBD2. The CDR3 has 15 residues. CDR1 and CDR2 from the germline V gene are KGHDR and SFDVKD. The CDR3, as DNA: TGTGCAACCAGTGAGAATAGCGGGAAGTACAATGAGCAGTTCTTA. Translating gives CATSENSGKYNEQFL.

This chain links TRBV11-2 with TRBJ2-1, with 8 bases identical to TRBD1. V was clipped by 5 bases and J by 7 bases; unmatched bases: 10. The CDR3 is 15 amino acids. The germline gives CDR1 SGHAT, CDR2 FQNNGV. CDR3 nucleotides: TGTGCCAGCAGCCTCCAGCAGGGGGCGCGGAATGAGCAGTTCTTC. It yields the protein CASSLQQGARNEQFF. The full variable domain, completed using reference TRBV11-2 and TRBJ2-1, is EAGVAQSPRYKIIEKRQSVAFWCNPISGHATLYWYQQILGQGPKLLIQFQNNGVVDDSQLPKDRFSAERLKGVDSTLKIQPAKLEDSAVYLCASSLQQGARNEQFFGPGTRLTVL.

This clonotype was counted ten times or more. A junction end diverges from the germline sequence, so it may reflect a read error. This chain uses TRBV29-1 with TRBJ2-2; tentatively, D is TRBD2 (6 bases). Germline CDR1 and CDR2: SQVTM and ANQGSEA. This CDR3 region has 16 residues. The DNA of the CDR3 is TGCAGCGTTGCTCCTCAAGGGACTTTGAACACCGGGGAGCTGCTTTTT. This sequence encodes CSVAPQGTLNTGELLF.

Of note for this clonotype: At one boundary the junction diverges from the germline segment, which might be a read error. The chain recombines TRBV11-2 with TRBJ2-3; TRBD2 matches 8 bases. The CDR3 spans 15 residues. The germline V gene encodes CDR1 SGHAT and CDR2 FQNNGV. The CDR3 here is CVSSLETSVTDTQYF. The DNA of the CDR3 is TGTGTCAGCAGCTTAGAGACTAGCGTCACAGATACGCAGTATTTT.

Ten or more counts support this clonotype. This clone may be a read error of a much larger clone one base away. V is TRBV12-3 or TRBV12-4 and J is TRBJ2-7; D could derive from TRBD1 or TRBD2 (5 bases each). The CDR3 is 13 amino acids. V dropped 2 bases and J dropped 4 bases, with 9 bases sitting between them. The chain's CDR3 is CASSLQGRYEQYF. The CDR3 DNA is TGTGCCAGCAGTTTACAGGGACGGTACGAGCAGTACTTC.

Worth noting for this clonotype: This clone may be a read error of a much larger clone one base away. J is TRBJ2-3 and V is TRBV6-5, with D tentatively TRBD2 (5 bases). The CDR3 consists of 16 residues. The V end lost 8 bases, the J end lost 0 bases, and 18 bases lay between the germline ends. Germline CDR1 MNHEY, CDR2 SVGAGI. The CDR3: CASSPLTGISTDTQYF. The DNA of the CDR3 is TGTGCCAGCTCACCGTTAACGGGGATTAGCACAGATACGCAGTATTTT.

In this sample, this clonotype turned up many times. The rearrangement links TRBV6-2 or TRBV6-3 to TRBJ1-4; possibly TRBD1 for D (5 bases). The V gene lost 7 bases and the J gene lost 0 bases, with 18 bases spanning the gap. CDR3 length equals 17 residues. Germline values: CDR1 MNHEY, CDR2 SVGEGT. CDR3 DNA: TGTGCCAGCACCCCCCCGTGGGGGTCCCCAACTAATGAAAAACTGTTTTTT. Translating gives CASTPPWGSPTNEKLFF.

This clonotype came up a few times. No conserved phenylalanine or tryptophan is present at the end of the CDR3, so a read error is the likely explanation. J is TRBJ1-2 and V is TRBV20-1; D perhaps matches TRBD1 (6 bases). The V gene's germline CDR1 is DFQATT and CDR2 SNEGSKA (reference sequence). Trimming pared 5 bases from V and 8 bases from J, leaving 12 bases between. CDR3 length equals 11 residues. The CDR3 reads CSAPGGGGYTS. CDR3 in DNA: TGCAGTGCTCCCGGGGGCGGAGGCTACACCTCC.

As regards this clonotype: This clone may be a read error of a much larger clone one base away. The chain combines TRBV7-8 with TRBJ2-1; D may be TRBD1 (5 bases). The V gene's germline CDR1 is SGHVS and CDR2 FQNEAQ. V was trimmed by 2 bases and J by 7 bases, leaving 9 bases between them. The CDR3 is 13 amino acids. CDR3 in DNA: TGTGCCAGCAGCTTATGGGGCTTAAATGAGCAGTTCTTC. Its protein is CASSLWGLNEQFF.

The V and J genes are TRBV6-6 and TRBJ1-6, with 7 bases identical to TRBD1. Germline CDR1 reads MNHNY; CDR2 reads SVGAGI (reference sequence). V shed 5 bases and J 3 bases; nucleotides not matched to a gene: 7. This CDR3 comprises 16 residues. The CDR3 DNA follows: TGTGCCAGCAGTATACAGGGGCGATACTATAATTCACCCCTCCACTTT. Translating it yields CASSIQGRYYNSPLHF.

In regard to this clonotype: The conserved phenylalanine or tryptophan normally closing the CDR3 is absent here, so this likely arose from a read error. The gene calls are TRBV11-1 and TRBJ2-3; 9 positions match TRBD1. This CDR3 spans 13 amino acids. CDR1 SGHAT and CDR2 FQDESV come from the germline V gene (reference sequence). The CDR3 DNA follows: TGTGCCAGCAGAGGGACAGGGATGGATATGCAGTATTTG. This encodes CASRGTGMDMQYL.

With respect to this clonotype: No conserved phenylalanine or tryptophan is present at the end of the CDR3, so a read error is the likely explanation. The limits of the CDR3 on the DNA are not certain, so only TCRdb's listed CDR3 is given. This CDR3 reads CSVERGPEALC. The J gene is TRBJ1-1, the V gene TRBV29-1. From its first to its last residue, the CDR3 has 11 amino acids. CDR1 is SQVTM, CDR2 ANQGSEA, per germline.

Concerning this clonotype: The final CDR3 position lacks the conserved phenylalanine or tryptophan, pointing to a likely read error. The rearrangement uses TRBV12-3 or TRBV12-4 and TRBJ1-4; no reliable D call. The CDR3 is 14 amino acids. The CDR3 sequence is CVSSLMRVEEKLFS. Here the CDR3 DNA reads TGTGTCAGCAGTTTAATGCGTGTAGAAGAAAAACTGTTTTCT.

The chain carries TRBV6-6 and TRBJ2-1; 10 bases match TRBD1. CDR1 is MNHNY and CDR2 is SVGAGI in the germline V gene (reference sequence). Trimming removed 8 bases from V and 5 bases from J; junction bases left unmatched: 6. The CDR3 runs to 14 residues. CDR3 sequence reads: CASGDRGEDNEQFF. The DNA for the CDR3 is TGTGCCAGCGGGGACAGGGGAGAGGACAATGAGCAGTTCTTC.

This clonotype was counted many times. The chain couples TRBV6-5 to TRBJ1-5; 7 bases match TRBD1. The CDR3 runs 15 residues. Germline CDR1 and CDR2: MNHEY and SVGAGI. V was pared by 5 bases and J by 2 bases, with 6 bases of the junction left unmatched. CDR3 loop: CASSPPRGRNQPQHF. CDR3 DNA: TGTGCCAGCAGTCCGCCGAGGGGGCGCAATCAGCCCCAGCATTTT.

The sample holds a few counts of this clonotype. The genes are TRBV11-2 and TRBJ2-3, with 8 bases identical to TRBD2. The CDR3 runs 15 residues. The J segment lost 3 bases and the V segment lost 1 base, leaving 3 bases of the junction unmatched. The germline gives CDR1 SGHAT, CDR2 FQNNGV. The CDR3 DNA is TGTGCCAGCAGCTTAGTAGCGGGACGTACAGATACGCAGTATTTT. Its translation is CASSLVAGRTDTQYF.

Note on this clonotype: This may be a read error: a much more frequent sequence differs by one nucleotide. The CDR3 sequence is CASTSGSASYNKQFF. The CDR3 DNA reads as TGTGCCAGCACTAGCGGGAGTGCGTCCTACAATAAGCAGTTCTTC. The chain joins TRBV6-1 to TRBJ2-1; TRBD2 aligns across 10 bases. Germline CDR1 reads MNHNS; CDR2 reads SASEGT. The CDR3 is 15 amino acids.

V and J are TRBV6-2 or TRBV6-3 and TRBJ2-1; TRBD2 matches at 12 bases. V trimming: 7 bases; J trimming: 10 bases; junction bases outside the gene matches: 11. Germline V lookup: CDR1 MNHEY, CDR2 SVGEGT. The CDR3 consists of 15 residues. Here the CDR3 reads CASNPELAGGTEQFF. Here the CDR3 DNA reads TGTGCCAGCAACCCCGAACTAGCGGGGGGCACGGAGCAGTTCTTC.